This TCR beta chain was captured in a study of PD-1 blockade in classical Hodgkin lymphoma. Germline values: CDR1 ENHRY, CDR2 SYGVKD. CDR3 length: 15 amino acids. The junction had 3 bases not matched to a gene; V was cut back by 2 bases and J by 1 base. Profiled with immunoSEQ multiplex PCR; TCRdb holds only in-frame clones, not every one. This table has 80,000 to 100,000 clones, roughly 92% appearing once. Every patient experienced relapse after autologous stem cell transplantation, and brentuximab vedotin exposure varied. Sequencing was performed on peripheral blood mononuclear cells (PBMCs), taken at baseline. This clonotype was sampled from a human donor with classical Hodgkin lymphoma. V gene TRBV10-3 combines with J gene TRBJ2-3; 7 bases align to TRBD2. CDR3 sequence: CAISERTSGTDTQYF. Here the CDR3 DNA reads TGTGCCATCAGTGAGAGGACTAGTGGCACAGATACGCAGTATTTT.